One sample yielded the 26 T cell receptor gamma chains listed below, sequenced in a study of Vδ1+ human thymocytes. Antigens of these TCRs are unknown. General study findings and limits: Thymic TRG and TRD repertoires appeared highly polyclonal, with Gaussian CDR3 length distributions.

Extracted RNA was reverse transcribed into cDNA. CDR3 amplicons came from multiplex PCR with pooled V-gene forward and constant-region reverse primers. TCRdb re-called clones from the multiplex PCR reads via CATT. Of 35,000 or so gamma-chain clones in the sample, around 20% are singletons; the top ten hold around 2%. Input material: Vdelta1+ gamma-delta thymocytes from the thymus. Subset noted: FACS-sorted CD3+ TCRalphabeta- TCRVdelta1+ TCRVdelta2- thymocytes. Receptor source: a girl in the first two years of life who had congenital heart surgery.

The chain recombines TRGV2 with TRGJP2. Germline V gene sequence: CDR1 EGSNGY, CDR2 YDSYNSKV. The CDR3 is 17 residues long. With 0 bases clipped from V and 1 base from J, the junction kept 8 bases outside the gene matches. CDR3 sequence: CATWDGQGGSSDWIKTF. The CDR3 region has the DNA TGTGCCACCTGGGACGGGCAGGGGGGTAGTAGTGATTGGATCAAGACGTTT.

This clone was observed a handful of times. This rearrangement joins TRGV4 to TRGJ1 or TRGJ2. V lost 5 bases and J lost 3; bases outside the gene matches: 10. The CDR3 is made up of 14 amino acids. Germline CDR1 is EGSTGY and CDR2 is YDSYTSSV. CDR3 sequence (DNA): TGTGCCACCTGGGCCCCTGGGGGTTATTATAAGAAACTCTTT. This sequence encodes CATWAPGGYYKKLF.

This clone was seen more than once but under ten times. Within the sample, other DNA sequences also encode this same CDR3. The genes are TRGV2 and TRGJ1 or TRGJ2. This CDR3 spans 13 amino acids. Germline CDR1 and CDR2: EGSNGY and YDSYNSKV. V lost 0 bases, J lost 8 bases, and 7 bases stayed unmatched. CDR3 coding DNA: TGTGCCACCTGGGACGGGCTTGGGGATAAGAAACTCTTT. Translation: CATWDGLGDKKLF.

The gene calls are TRGV3 and TRGJ1 or TRGJ2. CDR3 size: 13 residues. The V and J ends lost 3 bases and 5 bases, in that order; junction bases with no gene match: 7. CDR1 VTNTFY and CDR2 YDVSTARD come from the germline V gene (reference sequence). This chain's CDR3 is CATWDGSHYKKLF. The DNA for the CDR3 is TGTGCCACCTGGGACGGGTCCCATTATAAGAAACTCTTT.

Only a few counts were recorded for this clone. Other DNA sequences in the same sample also yield this CDR3. The chain has TRGV2 and TRGJ1 or TRGJ2. Germline loops: CDR1 EGSNGY, CDR2 YDSYNSKV. Trimming at V came to 0 bases and at J to 11 bases, leaving 7 bases not matched to a gene. CDR3 length: 12 residues. The CDR3 sequence: CATWDGRREKLF. Written as DNA, the CDR3 is TGTGCCACCTGGGACGGGCGACGGGAGAAACTCTTT.

V usage is TRGV8 and J usage is TRGJ1 or TRGJ2. The V and J ends lost 3 bases and 2 bases, in that order; junction bases with no gene match: 4. CDR1 is VENAVY, CDR2 YDSYNSRV, per germline. The CDR3 is 13 residues long. The CDR3 here is CATWDPDYYKKLF. In DNA form, the CDR3 reads TGTGCCACCTGGGATCCGGATTATTATAAGAAACTCTTT.

There are a few counts of this clone. A much larger clonotype is one base distant, so this may be a read error. V is TRGV8 and J is TRGJ1 or TRGJ2. The CDR3 has 11 amino acids. Germline values: CDR1 VENAVY, CDR2 YDSYNSRV. Trimming at V came to 4 bases and at J to 5 bases, leaving 2 bases not matched to a gene. CDR3 coding DNA: TGTGCCACCTGGGAACATTATAAGAAACTCTTT. It translates to CATWEHYKKLF.

Turning to this clone: At the DNA level, this CDR3 is encoded by other sequences in the same sample as well. The chain uses TRGV8 and TRGJ1 or TRGJ2. This CDR3 is built from 13 residues. The V gene end was trimmed by 3 bases and the J gene end by 2 bases; junction bases not matched to a gene: 4. Germline-derived CDR1 and CDR2 are VENAVY and YDSYNSRV. The DNA of the CDR3 is TGTGCCACCTGGGATCTTCATTATTATAAGAAACTCTTT. As protein: CATWDLHYYKKLF.

This clone ranks as medium-sized. This sample includes further DNA sequences coding for the same CDR3. V and J are TRGV2 and TRGJ1 or TRGJ2. Germline CDR1 reads EGSNGY; CDR2 reads YDSYNSKV. After removal of 0 bases from V and 10 bases from J, the junction contained 3 bases not matched to a gene. The CDR3 extends over 11 amino acids. CDR3 sequence: CATWDGPKKLF. In DNA, the CDR3 is TGTGCCACCTGGGACGGGCCGAAGAAACTCTTT.

The rearrangement uses TRGV2 and TRGJ1 or TRGJ2. The CDR3 spans 14 residues. Germline assignment: CDR1 EGSNGY and CDR2 YDSYNSKV. V was pared by 2 bases and J by 0 bases, with 4 bases of the junction left unmatched. This CDR3 is CATWDESNYYKKLF. CDR3 nucleotide sequence: TGTGCCACCTGGGACGAGTCGAATTATTATAAGAAACTCTTT.

This sequence joins TRGV9 and TRGJ1 or TRGJ2. V gave up 1 base and J gave up 3 bases; unmatched junction bases: 6. The CDR3 is made up of 14 amino acids. Germline V gives CDR1 GITISATS, CDR2 ISYDGTV (reference sequence). The CDR3 DNA reads as TGTGCCTTGTGGGAGGTCCACTGTTATTATAAGAAACTCTTT. It translates to CALWEVHCYYKKLF.

This clone was counted a few times. The V call is TRGV2, the J call TRGJ1 or TRGJ2. CDR3 size: 13 residues. V was pared by 2 bases and J by 10 bases, with 11 bases of the junction left unmatched. Germline values: CDR1 EGSNGY, CDR2 YDSYNSKV. The CDR3 is CATWDVPSGKKLF. The CDR3 coding sequence is TGTGCCACCTGGGACGTCCCTAGCGGGAAGAAACTCTTT.

The chain uses TRGV2 and TRGJ1 or TRGJ2. The CDR3 length is 16 residues. V lost 1 base and J lost 3; bases outside the gene matches: 12. Germline lookup yields CDR1 EGSNGY and CDR2 YDSYNSKV. The CDR3 DNA sequence: TGTGCCACCTGGGACGGCCCCAATCTGTTTTATTATAAGAAACTCTTT. Translated, it gives CATWDGPNLFYYKKLF.

This clone was found once. The rearrangement joins TRGV2 to TRGJ1 or TRGJ2. CDR3 size: 14 residues. Germline CDR1 is EGSNGY and CDR2 is YDSYNSKV. V gave up 2 bases and J gave up 6 bases; unmatched junction bases: 10. In nucleotides, the CDR3 is TGTGCCACCTGGGACGACCCAACGGGTTATAAGAAACTCTTT. Translating it yields CATWDDPTGYKKLF.

This clone was recorded a few times. Additional DNA sequences in this sample encode the identical CDR3. The chain uses TRGV2 and TRGJ1 or TRGJ2. The germline CDR1 and CDR2 sequences are EGSNGY and YDSYNSKV. V was pared by 0 bases and J by 4 bases, with 6 bases of the junction left unmatched. The CDR3 extends over 14 amino acids. CDR3 nucleotide sequence: TGTGCCACCTGGGACGGGCTTGGGTATTATAAGAAACTCTTT. It is translated as CATWDGLGYYKKLF.

This clone was counted only a few times. The rearrangement uses TRGV4 and TRGJ1 or TRGJ2. Germline V CDR1 and CDR2: EGSTGY, YDSYTSSV. V shed 2 bases and J 6 bases; nucleotides not matched to a gene: 4. CDR3 length equals 12 residues. This chain's CDR3 is CATWDEAYKKLF. The CDR3 region has the DNA TGTGCCACCTGGGATGAGGCTTATAAGAAACTCTTT.

This sequence joins TRGV3 and TRGJP1. The junction had 5 bases not matched to a gene; V was cut back by 0 bases and J by 4 bases. Germline CDR1 is VTNTFY and CDR2 is YDVSTARD (reference sequence). This CDR3 has 15 amino acids. CDR3 protein: CATWDRLVTGWFKIF. The CDR3 nucleotides are TGTGCCACCTGGGACAGGCTCGTCACTGGTTGGTTCAAGATATTT.

This clone has more than one count but fewer than ten. Other DNA sequences from this sample encode an identical CDR3 as well. V and J are TRGV4 and TRGJ1 or TRGJ2. CDR3 length equals 13 residues. Looked up from germline, CDR1 is EGSTGY and CDR2 is YDSYTSSV. After removal of 0 bases from V and 7 bases from J, the junction contained 6 bases not matched to a gene. This CDR3 is CATWDGPGYKKLF. DNA for the CDR3: TGTGCCACCTGGGATGGGCCCGGATATAAGAAACTCTTT.

The rearrangement uses TRGV9 and TRGJ1 or TRGJ2. Germline CDR1 GITISATS, CDR2 ISYDGTV (reference sequence). The CDR3 covers 16 residues. Losses at the gene ends were 0 bases for V and 3 bases for J; bases not matched to a gene: 11. The chain's CDR3 is CALWEVRPPSYYKKLF. CDR3 in DNA: TGTGCCTTGTGGGAGGTGCGCCCACCTTCTTATTATAAGAAACTCTTT.

The chain joins TRGV2 to TRGJ1 or TRGJ2. The J segment lost 12 bases and the V segment lost 2 bases, leaving 4 bases of the junction unmatched. Germline V gene data show CDR1 as EGSNGY and CDR2 as YDSYNSKV. The CDR3 has 10 residues. The CDR3 spells CATWDAPKLF. CDR3 in DNA: TGTGCCACCTGGGACGCGCCGAAACTCTTT.

As to this clone: A read error may explain this, as a much larger clone is one base away. This sequence joins TRGV4 and TRGJ1 or TRGJ2. This CDR3 is 12 amino acids long. V shed 2 bases, J shed 5 bases, and the junction held 3 bases outside the gene matches. Per the germline V gene, CDR1 is EGSTGY and CDR2 is YDSYTSSV. CDR3 protein: CATWDADYKKLF. The CDR3, as DNA: TGTGCCACCTGGGATGCTGATTATAAGAAACTCTTT.

For this clone: Other DNA sequences within the sample encode an identical CDR3. V usage is TRGV9 and J usage is TRGJ1 or TRGJ2. V trimming: 4 bases; J trimming: 4 bases; junction bases outside the gene matches: 4. Germline CDR1 reads GITISATS; CDR2 reads ISYDGTV (reference sequence). The CDR3 has 12 amino acids. The CDR3 reads CALWEAYYKKLF. The CDR3 nucleotides are TGTGCCTTGTGGGAAGCGTATTATAAGAAACTCTTT.

As for this clone: Other DNA sequences in the same sample also yield this CDR3. The rearrangement links TRGV8 to TRGJ1 or TRGJ2. V shed 4 bases, J shed 3 bases, and the junction held 15 bases outside the gene matches. CDR3 length equals 16 residues. Germline-derived CDR1 and CDR2 are VENAVY and YDSYNSRV. The CDR3 DNA reads as TGTGCCACCTGGGACTTCTTCAAGAAGGGTTATTATAAGAAACTCTTT. Amino acids: CATWDFFKKGYYKKLF.

This clone is categorized as medium-sized. This specimen includes other DNA sequences encoding the same CDR3. The chain combines TRGV8 with TRGJP2. V trimming: 3 bases; J trimming: 6 bases; junction bases outside the gene matches: 1. The V gene's germline CDR1 is VENAVY and CDR2 YDSYNSRV. The CDR3 is 12 residues long. DNA of the CDR3: TGTGCCACCTGGGATCGTGATTGGATCAAGACGTTT. It specifies CATWDRDWIKTF.

This clone has more than one count but fewer than ten. The chain carries TRGV8 and TRGJP1. The CDR3 consists of 14 residues. CDR1 and CDR2 (germline): VENAVY, YDSYNSRV. V was clipped by 5 bases and J by 4 bases; unmatched bases: 7. The CDR3 loop is CATWAGDTGWFKIF. The CDR3 DNA sequence: TGTGCCACCTGGGCGGGCGACACTGGTTGGTTCAAGATATTT.

This chain links TRGV3 with TRGJ1 or TRGJ2. CDR3 length: 16 amino acids. The junction had 9 bases not matched to a gene; V was cut back by 1 base and J by 0 bases. CDR1 and CDR2 from the germline V gene are VTNTFY and YDVSTARD (reference sequence). The CDR3 protein is CATWDREISNYYKKLF. The CDR3 DNA reads TGTGCCACCTGGGACAGAGAGATATCGAATTATTATAAGAAACTCTTT.